A selection of T cell receptor beta chains follows, all from one sample in a study of T cell responses to AZD1222 COVID-19 vaccine. Some clones are missing from TCRdb's copy, which holds only in-frame ones; the method was immunoSEQ multiplex PCR. This table has around 140,000 clones, roughly 89% appearing once. The sample was peripheral blood, taken on day 0 of AZD1222 vaccination. The receptors were sampled from an adult in good health. Both conserved end residues are part of each CDR3. The D gene is left open where the match is weak. A row's size may be missing; if present it is once, few, many or a size class.

d_call: .
j_call: TRBJ1-4
v_call: TRBV4-1
clone_size: few
cdr3_nt: TGCGCCAGCAGCCAGGCTGTAAACGAAAAACTGTTTTTT
cdr3_aa: CASSQAVNEKLFF

d_call: .
j_call: TRBJ2-3
v_call: TRBV9
clone_size: .
cdr3_nt: TGTGCCAGCAGCAGAGGCAGCGGCTTAACCGGTGGCACAGATACGCAGTATTTT
cdr3_aa: CASSRGSGLTGGTDTQYF

d_call: .
j_call: TRBJ1-2
v_call: TRBV29-1
clone_size: .
cdr3_nt: TGCAGCGTTGTAAGTTTGAGGCTCTTACCTCCCCTCGGCTATGGCTACACCTTC
cdr3_aa: CSVVSLRLLPPLGYGYTF

d_call: .
j_call: TRBJ2-2
v_call: TRBV5-5
clone_size: .
cdr3_nt: TGTGCCAGCAGCTTGGCCACACAGGGAAACACCGGGGAGCTGTTTTTT
cdr3_aa: CASSLATQGNTGELFF

d_call: TRBD2
j_call: TRBJ2-1
v_call: TRBV3-1/TRBV3-2
clone_size: .
cdr3_nt: TGTGCCAGCAGCTACAGCGGGACTAGCTACAATGAGCAGTTCTTC
cdr3_aa: CASSYSGTSYNEQFF

d_call: TRBD1
j_call: TRBJ1-6
v_call: TRBV30
clone_size: .
cdr3_nt: TGTGCCTGGAGCTCCTGGCAGGAGGGACAGACACCCCTCCACTTT
cdr3_aa: CAWSSWQEGQTPLHF

d_call: .
j_call: TRBJ1-2
v_call: TRBV2
clone_size: .
cdr3_nt: TGTGCCAGCAACCGGGGTAACTATGGCTACACCTTC
cdr3_aa: CASNRGNYGYTF

d_call: TRBD1
j_call: TRBJ1-2
v_call: TRBV5-1
clone_size: .
cdr3_nt: TGCGCCAGCAGCTCGGGACAGGGATATGGCTACACCTTC
cdr3_aa: CASSSGQGYGYTF

d_call: .
j_call: TRBJ1-4
v_call: TRBV5-5
clone_size: .
cdr3_nt: TGTGCCAGCAGCTTCGACACGAAGGGCGAAAAACTGTTTTTT
cdr3_aa: CASSFDTKGEKLFF

d_call: .
j_call: TRBJ1-2
v_call: TRBV7-6
clone_size: .
cdr3_nt: TGTGCCAGCAGCTTAAGCTACACCTTC
cdr3_aa: CASSLSYTF

d_call: .
j_call: TRBJ2-5
v_call: TRBV30
clone_size: .
cdr3_nt: TGTGCCTGGAGTGTAAAAGGGTTGGAGACCCAGTACTTC
cdr3_aa: CAWSVKGLETQYF